These 26 T cell receptor beta chains were all obtained from the same sample, sequenced in a study of T cells in Graves' hyperthyroidism and ophthalmopathy. The source material, RNA transcripts, was used to amplify TCR beta CDR3 regions. The TCR CDR3 was amplified in a first-round RT-PCR using the HTBI primer set. TCRdb re-called the multiplex PCR reads with MiXCR, one entry per CDR3 protein. The data contain over 350,000 distinct CDR3 sequences, around 18% of them singletons. The sequencing input was blood. The receptors were sampled from a man aged 18 to 30 with Graves' ophthalmopathy.

This clonotype was counted ten times or more. The chain uses TRBV27 and TRBJ1-2; 9 positions match TRBD1. CDR1 and CDR2 (germline): MNHEY, SMNVEV (reference sequence). The V segment lost 7 bases and the J segment 5 bases; nucleotides outside the gene matches: 11. This CDR3 has 15 residues. DNA for the CDR3: TGTGCCAGCAAGAGGGGGACAGGGTCGGGTTATGGCTACACCTTC. This translates into CASKRGTGSGYGYTF.

This clonotype occurred a few times. The chain combines TRBV12-3 or TRBV12-4 with TRBJ2-7; 9 nucleotides match TRBD2. V dropped 5 bases and J dropped 4; count of bases not matched to a gene: 6. This CDR3 is 14 amino acids long. The DNA of the CDR3 is TGTGCCAGCAGTGCGGGACTAGCATTATACGAGCAGTACTTC. It yields the protein CASSAGLALYEQYF.

The chain employs TRBV20-1 and TRBJ2-1; TRBD2 aligns across 9 bases. The CDR3 covers 15 residues. The V gene's germline CDR1 is DFQATT and CDR2 SNEGSKA (reference sequence). Germline trimming cut 1 base from V and 4 bases from J; bases unmatched to any gene: 5. DNA for the CDR3: TGCAGTGCTAGAGGCGGGGGGGCCTGGTACAATGAGCAGTTCTTC. This translates into CSARGGGAWYNEQFF.

The V and J genes are TRBV9 and TRBJ2-1, with 14 bases that match TRBD2. Germline CDR1 and CDR2: SGDLS and YYNGEE. This CDR3 region has 15 residues. After removal of 7 bases from V and 10 bases from J, the junction contained 10 bases not matched to a gene. As DNA, the CDR3 is TGTGCCAGCCGACTAGCGGGGGGGCCAAGGGGAGAGCAGTTCTTC. This gives the protein CASRLAGGPRGEQFF.

In its sample, this clonotype was seen many times. The chain recombines TRBV6-1 with TRBJ1-2; D might be TRBD1 (5 bases). CDR1 is MNHNS and CDR2 is SASEGT in the germline V gene. This CDR3 has 14 residues. Deletions cut 2 bases from V and 6 bases from J, with 13 bases between. CDR3 region: CASSERTPSDGYTF. The CDR3 DNA reads as TGTGCCAGCAGTGAACGGACACCTAGCGATGGCTACACCTTC.

This clonotype has only one observation. The junction does not match germline at one end; this may be a read error. The chain uses TRBV7-9 and TRBJ2-5; D not certain. The germline V gene has CDR1 SEHNR and CDR2 FQNEAQ (reference sequence). CDR3 length: 16 residues. This CDR3 reads CASSLVARRPQETQYF. Written as DNA, the CDR3 is TGCGCCAGCAGCTTAGTGGCCCGGCGACCCCAAGAGACCCAGTACTTC.

This clonotype occurred a few times. V gene TRBV10-3 combines with J gene TRBJ1-4; D remains ambiguous. The ends were cut back, 5 bases at V and 7 bases at J, with 17 bases in the middle. The germline CDR1 and CDR2 sequences are ENHRY and SYGVKD. The CDR3 is 15 residues long. The CDR3 nucleotides are TGTGCCATCAGTCTCTCGGACCTGCCCAGTGAAAAACTGTTTTTT. Translation: CAISLSDLPSEKLFF.

This clonotype appeared many times. The CDR3 DNA sequence: TGTGCCAGCAGCTTAGCGCTGGTTATGAACACTGAAGCTTTCTTT. Its protein is CASSLALVMNTEAFF. This chain uses TRBV7-8 with TRBJ1-1; D gene ambiguous. Germline lookup yields CDR1 SGHVS and CDR2 FQNEAQ. The length of the CDR3 is 15 residues. Trimming removed 0 bases at V and 0 bases at J, with 8 bases between.

The table lists this clonotype with many counts. V gene TRBV7-2 combines with J gene TRBJ2-3; 8 bases map to TRBD2. The germline V gene encodes CDR1 SGHTA and CDR2 FQGNSA. With V trimmed by 0 bases and J by 7 bases, 6 bases remained unmatched. The CDR3 spans 15 residues. The CDR3 DNA sequence: TGTGCCAGCAGCTTAGCGGGGAGCGGGGGTTATACGCAGTATTTT. Its protein is CASSLAGSGGYTQYF.

This clonotype was detected ten times or more. The rearrangement uses TRBV12-3 or TRBV12-4 and TRBJ2-1, with TRBD2 matching over 14 bases. V gave up 4 bases and J gave up 7 bases; unmatched junction bases: 6. This CDR3 has 16 residues. The CDR3 nucleotides are TGTGCCAGCAGTTCCGCCGGGACTAGCGGGGGTAATGAGCAGTTCTTC. As protein: CASSSAGTSGGNEQFF.

V and J are TRBV7-9 and TRBJ1-5; 7 bases fit TRBD1. The CDR3 length is 15 residues. The V and J ends lost 5 bases and 4 bases, in that order; junction bases with no gene match: 8. CDR1 and CDR2 from the germline V gene are SEHNR and FQNEAQ (reference sequence). The CDR3 DNA reads as TGTGCCAGCAGCCCGACAGGGCGTCAGAATCAGCCCCAGCATTTT. Translation: CASSPTGRQNQPQHF.

The genes are TRBV20-1 and TRBJ2-2; D is tentatively TRBD1 or TRBD2 (5 bases each). This CDR3 has 19 amino acids. V lost 2 bases to trimming and J lost 0 bases, with 22 bases between them. The germline CDR1 and CDR2 sequences are DFQATT and SNEGSKA (reference sequence). The CDR3 loop reads CSARPSLGVTGTNTGELFF. CDR3 bases: TGCAGTGCTAGACCCTCCTTGGGGGTGACGGGAACGAACACCGGGGAGCTGTTTTTT.

This clonotype was detected a few times. The chain links TRBV4-1 to TRBJ2-7; TRBD1 agrees at 7 bases. The J segment lost 2 bases and the V segment lost 0 bases, leaving 7 bases of the junction unmatched. CDR3 length: 16 amino acids. The germline V gene encodes CDR1 MGHRA and CDR2 YSYEKL. The CDR3 bases are TGCGCCAGCAGCCAAGATATTCGGACAGGACCCTACGAGCAGTACTTC. This encodes CASSQDIRTGPYEQYF.

Many counts were recorded for this clonotype. V is TRBV6-1 and J is TRBJ2-3, with TRBD2 identical over 13 bases. Looked up from germline, CDR1 is MNHNS and CDR2 is SASEGT. With V trimmed by 3 bases and J by 2 bases, 2 bases remained unmatched. The CDR3 is 16 amino acids. This chain's CDR3 is CASSETSGGPTDTQYF. CDR3 DNA sequence: TGTGCCAGCAGTGAGACTAGCGGGGGGCCCACAGATACGCAGTATTTT.

V gene TRBV6-2 or TRBV6-3 combines with J gene TRBJ2-3; 9 bases map to TRBD2. The CDR3 runs 15 residues. CDR1 and CDR2 (germline): MNHEY, SVGEGT. J gave up 4 bases and V 6 bases, and 8 bases lay outside the gene matches. CDR3 coding DNA: TGTGCCAGCAGGGGGACTAGCACATTTGCAGATACGCAGTATTTT. It codes for CASRGTSTFADTQYF.

Ten or more counts support this clonotype. As DNA, the CDR3 is TGTGCCAGCAGCTTCGGACAGGGGGCGCGGACTGAAGCTTTCTTT. Translating it yields CASSFGQGARTEAFF. V gene TRBV7-9 combines with J gene TRBJ1-1, with 11 bases fitting TRBD1. The CDR3 consists of 15 residues. Trimming removed 3 bases from V and 5 bases from J; junction bases left unmatched: 5. In germline, CDR1 is SEHNR, CDR2 FQNEAQ (reference sequence).

The genes are TRBV6-5 and TRBJ2-2, with TRBD2 as a possible D gene (6 bases). The V gene's germline CDR1 is MNHEY and CDR2 SVGAGI. V shed 4 bases and J shed 2 bases, with 11 bases lying between them. The CDR3 runs 15 residues. The CDR3 spells CASSWRTTNTGELFF. Here the CDR3 DNA reads TGTGCCAGCAGTTGGCGGACTACCAACACCGGGGAGCTGTTTTTT.

The chain has TRBV18 and TRBJ1-1; weak D call: TRBD1 (5 bases). Germline values: CDR1 KGHSH, CDR2 LQKENI. Trimming shortened V by 6 bases and J by 3 bases, and 20 bases separated the two germline ends. The CDR3 consists of 16 residues. The CDR3 loop reads CASSPGAGRADTEAFF. CDR3 nucleotides: TGTGCCAGCTCTCCAGGCGCTGGCAGGGCGGACACTGAAGCTTTCTTT.

This clonotype occurred a few times. The chain joins TRBV5-8 to TRBJ2-1, with TRBD2 as a possible D gene (5 bases). The CDR3 runs to 14 residues. The V gene's germline CDR1 is SGHTS and CDR2 YDEGEE. V lost 1 base and J lost 3, with 8 bases in between. In nucleotides, the CDR3 is TGTGCCAGCAGCTTGTACGGGAACTACAATGAGCAGTTCTTC. Translation gives CASSLYGNYNEQFF.

This clonotype was seen at least ten times. This chain links TRBV12-3 or TRBV12-4 with TRBJ1-5; 7 bases align to TRBD1. This CDR3 has 16 residues. J lost 1 base, V lost 3 bases, and 6 bases had no gene match. CDR3 sequence (DNA): TGTGCCAGCAGTTTCATTGGGACAGCAAGCAATCAGCCCCAGCATTTT. Residues: CASSFIGTASNQPQHF.

This clonotype was found many times. The chain recombines TRBV10-3 with TRBJ2-7; TRBD1 matches 8 bases. Per germline, CDR1 ENHRY and CDR2 SYGVKD. Trimming took 0 bases from V and 5 from J; bases not matched to a gene: 9. The CDR3 loop spans 16 amino acids. The CDR3 reads CAISESQSGGLNEQYF. DNA for the CDR3: TGTGCCATCAGTGAGTCCCAGTCAGGGGGCCTGAACGAGCAGTACTTC.

The gene calls are TRBV3-1 and TRBJ2-3; D ambiguous. Germline loops: CDR1 LGHDT, CDR2 YNNKEL (reference sequence). Trimming stripped 0 bases from V and 1 base from J, with 11 bases between. The CDR3 contains 16 residues. The CDR3 DNA reads TGTGCCAGCAGCCAAGAAACCGGTTCTCGCACAGATACGCAGTATTTT. Encoded protein: CASSQETGSRTDTQYF.

This clonotype was counted ten times or more. The CDR3 coding sequence is TGTGCCAGCAGCCTCGGACTAGCGGGGTTCGACGAGCAGTACTTC. Amino acids: CASSLGLAGFDEQYF. The chain has TRBV7-3 and TRBJ2-7; 12 nucleotides match TRBD2. V shed 5 bases and J 5 bases; nucleotides not matched to a gene: 7. The CDR3 length is 15 residues. Germline assignment: CDR1 SGHTA and CDR2 FQGTGA. Drawing the rest from reference TRBV7-3 and TRBJ2-7, the complete variable domain is GAGVSQTPSNKVTEKGKYVELRCDPISGHTALYWYRQSLGQGPEFLIYFQGTGAADDSGLPNDRFFAVRPEGSVSTLKIQRTERGDSAVYLCASSLGLAGFDEQYFGPGTRLTVT.

This clonotype was counted ten times or more. The rearrangement uses TRBV3-1 and TRBJ1-1; weak D call: TRBD1 (5 bases). Trimming removed 6 bases at V and 3 bases at J, with 17 bases between. CDR1 and CDR2 (germline): LGHDT, YNNKEL (reference sequence). CDR3 length: 15 amino acids. The CDR3 loop reads CASSQMGGMDTEAFF. The DNA for the CDR3 is TGTGCCAGCAGTCAAATGGGGGGAATGGACACTGAAGCTTTCTTT.

This clonotype was picked up many times. The genes are TRBV18 and TRBJ1-5; 8 bases match TRBD1. The CDR3 has 15 amino acids. CDR1 and CDR2 from the germline V gene are KGHSH and LQKENI. With 3 bases clipped from V and 3 bases from J, the junction kept 4 bases outside the gene matches. CDR3 loop: CASSPGRGPNQPQHF. In nucleotides, the CDR3 is TGTGCCAGCTCACCGGGCAGGGGGCCCAATCAGCCCCAGCATTTT.

In this sample, this clonotype turned up a few times. The gene calls are TRBV24-1 and TRBJ2-2; the D is unclear. With 7 bases removed from V and 6 bases from J, the gap between germline ends came to 11 bases. CDR1 is KGHDR, CDR2 SFDVKD, per germline. The CDR3 loop spans 13 amino acids. CDR3 sequence (DNA): TGTGCCACCAGCTTGCGAGTACCCGGGGAGCTGTTTTTT. As protein: CATSLRVPGELFF.